The sample holds a few counts of the clone carrying this T cell receptor beta chain. Its antigen is as yet unknown. This sample was included in a study of T cells after yellow fever vaccination. Study as a whole: Preparation of fractions with low cell numbers was performed using SMART-Seq v4 Ultra Low Input.

The CDR3 totals 17 residues. Per the germline V gene, CDR1 is LGHNA and CDR2 is YSLEER. The trim removed 0 bases at V and 4 bases at J, leaving 10 bases unmatched. General study points: After the booster, 96% of CD4 and 75% to 90% of CD8 primary-response clones were re-detected.

5'RACE template switching added a universal primer site and UMIs to TCR cDNA. A single record per CDR3 protein comes from TCRdb applying MiXCR to the 5' RACE reads. The repertoire holds under 600,000 distinct CDR3 sequences, with 13% as singletons. The chain combines TRBV4-3 with TRBJ2-5; 8 bases are a match to TRBD2. This receptor was taken from a young man who received the YFV17D yellow fever vaccine. Sequences were derived from PBMCs, sampled on the day of the yellow fever booster vaccination. The CDR3 DNA sequence: TGCGCCAGCAGCCAAGATCCAAGCGGGAGCACCGGAGAGACCCAGTACTTC. Its protein is CASSQDPSGSTGETQYF.